The 16 T cell receptor beta chains reported below all come from one sample, sequenced in a study of CD8 T cells in ankylosing spondylitis. Using its own MiXCR run on the 5' RACE reads, TCRdb lists one record per CDR3 protein. The table shows roughly 230,000 distinct CDR3 sequences, with roughly 8.2% occurring only once. Sequencing used blood, either unsorted or a sorted T cell fraction (not recorded which). The receptors shown here come from a female donor with ankylosing spondylitis or in good health (not recorded which).

V and J are TRBV20-1 and TRBJ2-1; tentative D call: TRBD2 (6 bases). This CDR3 region has 14 residues. V was trimmed by 1 base and J by 2 bases, leaving 9 bases between them. CDR1 and CDR2 (germline): DFQATT, SNEGSKA (reference sequence). The CDR3 DNA reads as TGCAGTGCTAGAGTAGCGGTGCCCTACAATGAGCAGTTCTTC. Translating gives CSARVAVPYNEQFF.

This clonotype showed up just a few times. This rearrangement joins TRBV5-1 to TRBJ2-6; D remains unclear. The CDR3 sequence is 16 residues long. Germline lookup yields CDR1 SGHRS and CDR2 YFSETQ. The germline V and J ends were trimmed by 0 bases and 0 bases, with 7 bases remaining between them. The CDR3 sequence is CASSLEVVSGANVLTF. CDR3 coding DNA: TGCGCCAGCAGCTTGGAGGTAGTCTCTGGGGCCAACGTCCTGACTTTC.

The rearrangement links TRBV6-1 to TRBJ2-4, with D perhaps given as TRBD1 or TRBD2 (6 bases each). The CDR3 runs to 17 residues. Per the germline V gene, CDR1 is MNHNS and CDR2 is SASEGT. V lost 8 bases to trimming and J lost 3 bases, with 23 bases between them. CDR3 amino acids: CASAGGSIGRGKNIQYF. Written as DNA, the CDR3 is TGTGCCAGCGCCGGGGGCAGCATAGGTCGAGGCAAAAACATTCAGTACTTC.

This clonotype was counted many times. The CDR3 protein is CSVERGVVPGPYNEQFF. CDR3 coding DNA: TGCAGCGTTGAGCGGGGCGTGGTCCCCGGGCCCTACAATGAGCAGTTCTTC. The chain is built from TRBV29-1 and TRBJ2-1, with TRBD2 as a possible D gene (6 bases). CDR1 is SQVTM and CDR2 is ANQGSEA in the germline V gene. The V gene lost 3 bases and the J gene lost 2 bases, with 20 bases spanning the gap. This CDR3 region has 17 residues.

This clonotype showed up many times. V usage is TRBV5-1 and J usage is TRBJ1-2, with D unclear. CDR3 length equals 16 residues. Germline assignment: CDR1 SGHRS and CDR2 YFSETQ. The germline V and J ends were trimmed by 2 bases and 2 bases, with 16 bases remaining between them. In nucleotides, the CDR3 is TGCGCCAGCAGCTTTGGACTTACTGATGCCAACTATGGCTACACCTTC. This sequence encodes CASSFGLTDANYGYTF. The whole variable domain, remainder taken from reference TRBV5-1 and TRBJ1-2, is KAGVTQTPRYLIKTRGQQVTLSCSPISGHRSVSWYQQTPGQGLQFLFEYFSETQRNKGNFPGRFSGRQFSNSRSEMNVSTLELGDSALYLCASSFGLTDANYGYTFGSGTRLTVV.

This clonotype came up many times. This chain links TRBV12-3 or TRBV12-4 with TRBJ2-5; D might be TRBD1 (6 bases). V was shortened by 3 bases and J by 5 bases, with 13 bases between the two germline ends. This CDR3 has 14 residues. The CDR3 loop reads CASSLSGQWETQYF. Written as DNA, the CDR3 is TGTGCCAGCAGTTTGTCTGGACAGTGGGAGACCCAGTACTTC.

This clonotype has a handful of counts. This chain connects TRBV7-2 to TRBJ2-7; 10 bases fit TRBD1. CDR1 and CDR2 (germline): SGHTA, FQGNSA. V dropped 5 bases and J dropped 5; count of bases not matched to a gene: 12. The CDR3 sequence is 16 residues long. The CDR3 DNA is TGTGCCAGCAGCCCCCATCCGGGACAGGGGAGCGACGAGCAGTACTTC. Translated: CASSPHPGQGSDEQYF.

This clonotype was observed at least ten times. The chain has TRBV20-1 and TRBJ2-3; 12 bases are shared with TRBD2. Unmatched junction bases numbered 12, after V lost 6 bases and J lost 14 bases. Per the germline V gene, CDR1 is DFQATT and CDR2 is SNEGSKA (reference sequence). The CDR3 extends over 13 amino acids. CDR3 coding DNA: TGCAGTGCGAGCCGACTAGCGGGAGCCCCCGGGTATTTT. This translates into CSASRLAGAPGYF.

On this clonotype itself: A much bigger clone sits one base away, suggesting this may be a read error. The rearrangement uses TRBV4-3 and TRBJ2-7, with D possibly matching TRBD2 (7 bases). The CDR3 totals 14 residues. Germline V lookup: CDR1 LGHNA, CDR2 YSLEER. CDR3 region: CVSSQGGAGGEQYF. In DNA, the CDR3 is TGCGTCAGCAGCCAAGGGGGGGCCGGGGGAGAGCAGTACTTC.

This clonotype was observed many times. The V call is TRBV20-1, the J call TRBJ2-3, with a tentative D call TRBD1 (6 bases). This CDR3 is 15 amino acids long. Germline V gives CDR1 DFQATT, CDR2 SNEGSKA (reference sequence). The ends were cut back, 3 bases at V and 0 bases at J, with 13 bases in the middle. The CDR3 region has the DNA TGCAGTGCTAGCTTGGGACAACCTAGCACAGATACGCAGTATTTT. Translating gives CSASLGQPSTDTQYF.

This clonotype was seen many times. The CDR3 nucleotides read TGCAGTGCTTTAGCGGGAGGGGGTACGCAGTATTTT. Its translation is CSALAGGGTQYF. The chain employs TRBV20-1 and TRBJ2-3, with 11 bases lining up with TRBD2. J gave up 8 bases and V 5 bases, and 3 bases lay outside the gene matches. The CDR3 sequence is 12 residues long. Germline V lookup: CDR1 DFQATT, CDR2 SNEGSKA (reference sequence).

This clonotype was seen at least ten times. CDR3 bases: TGTGCCAGCACTCGAGGAGTGAACACTGAAGCTTTCTTT. This encodes CASTRGVNTEAFF. The chain combines TRBV6-1 with TRBJ1-1; unclear D gene. CDR1 and CDR2 from the germline V gene are MNHNS and SASEGT. V was pared by 7 bases and J by 0 bases, with 9 bases between. The CDR3 is 13 amino acids.

This clonotype has at least ten counts. The chain recombines TRBV7-6 with TRBJ2-3; unclear D gene. Germline CDR1 and CDR2: SGHVS and FNYEAQ. CDR3 length: 11 amino acids. Trimming left V 2 bases short and J 5 bases short, with 2 bases between. CDR3 region: CASSLQDTQYF. The CDR3 coding sequence is TGTGCCAGCAGCTTACAAGATACGCAGTATTTT.

With respect to this clonotype: At one end, the junction sequence differs from germline, possibly due to a read error. The rearrangement uses TRBV7-2 and TRBJ2-1; no firm D call. This CDR3 spans 15 amino acids. Germline V lookup: CDR1 SGHTA, CDR2 FQGNSA. CDR3 DNA sequence: TGTGGCAGCAGCTTAAGGGCCCTCCCGAGCAGGGAGCAGTTCTTC. Its translation: CGSSLRALPSREQFF.

At least ten counts were recorded for this clonotype. The rearrangement links TRBV29-1 to TRBJ2-3, with 7 bases matching TRBD2. Unmatched junction bases numbered 13, after V lost 0 bases and J lost 4 bases. From germline, CDR1 is SQVTM and CDR2 ANQGSEA. The CDR3 totals 17 residues. The CDR3 loop reads CSVEDWGSSGSPDTQYF. The DNA for the CDR3 is TGCAGCGTTGAAGATTGGGGGTCTAGCGGTTCCCCAGATACGCAGTATTTT.

The sample holds many counts of this clonotype. V and J are TRBV7-9 and TRBJ2-7, with D unresolved. The CDR3 has 14 amino acids. The V end was cut by 1 base, the J end by 4 bases, with 11 bases between. Germline CDR1 SEHNR, CDR2 FQNEAQ (reference sequence). CDR3 amino acids: CASSLENSPYEQYF. The CDR3 DNA sequence: TGTGCCAGCAGCTTAGAAAATAGTCCGTACGAGCAGTACTTC. Full variable domain (rest looked up from reference TRBV7-9 and TRBJ2-7): DTGVSQNPRHKITKRGQNVTFRCDPISEHNRLYWYRQTLGQGPEFLTYFQNEAQLEKSRLLSDRFSAERPKGSFSTLEIQRTEQGDSAMYLCASSLENSPYEQYFGPGTRLTVT.